The subject of this entry is one TCR beta chain. Its antigen remains unknown. Mismatch with germline at one junction end may stem from a read error. With a constant-region primer, TCR beta cDNA was made from around 520 ng of total RNA. ARM-PCR was slightly modified, and three nested multiplex PCR rounds with it gave rise to the TCR beta libraries. Amplification in the first two PCR rounds was performed using TRBV1-TRBV30 forward primers and a C-beta reverse primer for roughly 10 cycles each. TCRdb called the multiplex PCR reads again in MiXCR, with one record for every CDR3 protein. Of approximately 190,000 distinct CDR3 sequences in the sample, roughly 80% are singletons; the top ten hold roughly 18%. Germline V CDR1 and CDR2: ENHRY, SYGVKD. The CDR3 loop spans 13 amino acids. For each extraction, RNA and DNA were obtained together from about 21-30 mg of unsorted bulk tissue. The sample comes from a study of tumor-infiltrating lymphocytes in primary liver carcinoma.

Notes on the study in general: Tumor-adjacent and tumor-blood pairs showed less overlap than tumor region pairs.

The sequence derives from a middle-aged man with primary liver carcinoma and hepatitis B virus infection. This chain uses TRBV10-3 with TRBJ2-7; D gene ambiguous. Material for sequencing was tumor tissue from primary liver carcinoma. The CDR3 sequence is CAISEPGKHEQYF. Here the CDR3 DNA reads TGTGCCATCAGTGAGCCTGGGAAGCACGAGCAATACTTC.